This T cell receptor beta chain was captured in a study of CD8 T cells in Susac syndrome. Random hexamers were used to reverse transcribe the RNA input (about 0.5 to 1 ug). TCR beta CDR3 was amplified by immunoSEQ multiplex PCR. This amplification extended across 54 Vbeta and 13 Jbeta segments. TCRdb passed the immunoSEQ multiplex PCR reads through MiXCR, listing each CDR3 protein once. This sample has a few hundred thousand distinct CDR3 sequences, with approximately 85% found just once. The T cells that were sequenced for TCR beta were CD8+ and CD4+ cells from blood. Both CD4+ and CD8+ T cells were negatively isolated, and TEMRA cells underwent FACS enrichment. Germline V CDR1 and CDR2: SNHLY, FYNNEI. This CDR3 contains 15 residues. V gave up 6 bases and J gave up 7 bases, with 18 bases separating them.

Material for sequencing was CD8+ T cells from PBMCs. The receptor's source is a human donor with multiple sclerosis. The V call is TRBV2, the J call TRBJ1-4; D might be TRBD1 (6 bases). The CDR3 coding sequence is TGTGCCAGCAGCCGCCGGGACATCGGAGGTGAAAAACTGTTTTTT. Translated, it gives CASSRRDIGGEKLFF.